The 15 T cell receptor beta chains below come from one sample, sequenced in a study of blood T cell repertoires in COVID-19. Assay used: immunoSEQ multiplex PCR; TCRdb lists only in-frame clones, some missing. The sample records about 230,000 clones, around 86% being singletons. Material: PBMCs or T cells enriched from blood (not recorded which). Source of these receptors: a man younger than 35 who had recovered from COVID-19.

V is TRBV7-9 and J is TRBJ2-3; 10 positions match TRBD2. The CDR3 has 19 residues. Looked up from germline, CDR1 is SEHNR and CDR2 is FQNEAQ (reference sequence). The V and J ends lost 4 bases and 0 bases, in that order; junction bases with no gene match: 13. The CDR3 bases are TGTGCCAGCAGCTCTCGGGTTGCTAGCGGGAGCCAAAGCACAGATACGCAGTATTTT. Translating gives CASSSRVASGSQSTDTQYF.

Remarks on this clone: Different DNA sequences within this sample yield the same CDR3. The chain employs TRBV27 and TRBJ2-7, with TRBD2 identical over 10 bases. With 2 bases clipped from V and 3 bases from J, the junction kept 4 bases outside the gene matches. Germline V gives CDR1 MNHEY, CDR2 SMNVEV (reference sequence). The CDR3 extends over 15 amino acids. CDR3 sequence (DNA): TGTGCCAGCAGTTTAACCTCTAGCGGGGGCTACGAGCAGTACTTC. Protein sequence: CASSLTSSGGYEQYF.

The chain carries TRBV19 and TRBJ2-7; a possible D gene is TRBD2 (7 bases). Germline V gene lookup returns CDR1 LNHDA and CDR2 SQIVND (reference sequence). Trimming stripped 4 bases from V and 3 bases from J, with 10 bases between. The CDR3 extends over 13 amino acids. CDR3 coding DNA: TGTGCCAGTAGTAAGGGGGGGTACTACGAGCAGTACTTC. It translates to CASSKGGYYEQYF. Using reference TRBV19 and TRBJ2-7 for the parts outside the CDR3, the full variable domain is DGGITQSPKYLFRKEGQNVTLSCEQNLNHDAMYWYRQDPGQGLRLIYYSQIVNDFQKGDIAEGYSVSREKKESFPLTVTSAQKNPTAFYLCASSKGGYYEQYFGPGTRLTVT.

The chain uses TRBV30 and TRBJ1-2; D is uncertain. The CDR3 has 12 residues. From germline, CDR1 is GTSNPN and CDR2 SVGIG (reference sequence). Trimming cost V 2 bases and J 0 bases, with 4 bases left between them. The CDR3 is CAWSRSNYGYTF. The CDR3 nucleotides are TGTGCCTGGAGTCGTTCTAACTATGGCTACACCTTC.

The chain links TRBV19 to TRBJ2-3, with TRBD1 matching 8 bases. Losses at the gene ends were 6 bases for V and 2 bases for J; bases not matched to a gene: 4. There are 14 residues in the CDR3. Germline lookup yields CDR1 LNHDA and CDR2 SQIVND (reference sequence). The CDR3 sequence: CASRETGATDTQYF. The CDR3 region has the DNA TGTGCCAGTAGGGAGACAGGGGCCACAGATACGCAGTATTTT.

The chain is built from TRBV24-1 and TRBJ1-1; the D is unclear. Germline CDR1 reads KGHDR; CDR2 reads SFDVKD. This CDR3 comprises 13 residues. V was clipped by 4 bases and J by 3 bases, with 8 bases between them. The CDR3 nucleotides read TGTGCCACCAGTGACAGTCTCTACACTGAAGCTTTCTTT. This translates into CATSDSLYTEAFF.

This chain uses TRBV19 with TRBJ1-1; 8 bases match TRBD1. Germline CDR1 LNHDA, CDR2 SQIVND (reference sequence). With 2 bases clipped from V and 5 bases from J, the junction kept 7 bases outside the gene matches. The CDR3 extends over 15 amino acids. The CDR3 DNA sequence: TGTGCCAGTAGTATAACAGGGGGAGCGGCAACTGAAGCTTTCTTT. This sequence encodes CASSITGGAATEAFF. Looking up the rest from reference TRBV19 and TRBJ1-1 gives the full variable domain: DGGITQSPKYLFRKEGQNVTLSCEQNLNHDAMYWYRQDPGQGLRLIYYSQIVNDFQKGDIAEGYSVSREKKESFPLTVTSAQKNPTAFYLCASSITGGAATEAFFGQGTRLTVV.

The chain links TRBV24-1 to TRBJ2-2, with TRBD1 matching 8 bases. Germline V gene lookup returns CDR1 KGHDR and CDR2 SFDVKD. This CDR3 has 16 amino acids. Trimming cost V 4 bases and J 1 base; bases outside gene matches: 4. CDR3 sequence: CATSEWTGMNTGELFF. The CDR3 region has the DNA TGTGCCACCAGTGAATGGACAGGGATGAACACCGGGGAGCTGTTTTTT.

The chain is built from TRBV27 and TRBJ2-6; D not certain. V dropped 6 bases and J dropped 0 bases, with 9 bases sitting between them. CDR1 and CDR2 from the germline V gene are MNHEY and SMNVEV (reference sequence). The CDR3 totals 15 residues. Written as DNA, the CDR3 is TGTGCCAGCAGGTCAGTTGGCTCTGGGGCCAACGTCCTGACTTTC. Protein sequence: CASRSVGSGANVLTF.

The V gene is TRBV5-1, the J gene TRBJ2-1; 8 bases are shared with TRBD2. J lost 6 bases, V lost 1 base, and 6 bases had no gene match. The V gene's germline CDR1 is SGHRS and CDR2 YFSETQ. The CDR3 has 15 residues. The CDR3 is CASSLTAGVPNEQFF. In nucleotides, the CDR3 is TGCGCCAGCAGCTTGACAGCGGGAGTTCCCAATGAGCAGTTCTTC.

The chain carries TRBV7-9 and TRBJ1-1; D gene uncertain. The CDR3 extends over 13 amino acids. Trimming removed 4 bases from V and 2 bases from J, with 8 bases in between. Germline V lookup: CDR1 SEHNR, CDR2 FQNEAQ (reference sequence). The CDR3 DNA is TGTGCCAGCAGCTACAGATTTAACACTGAAGCTTTCTTT. Amino acids: CASSYRFNTEAFF.

This clone has a handful of counts. The rearrangement links TRBV6-1 to TRBJ2-5, with 10 bases identical to TRBD1. Germline CDR1 and CDR2: MNHNS and SASEGT. Germline trimming cut 4 bases from V and 5 bases from J; bases unmatched to any gene: 13. This CDR3 has 17 amino acids. CDR3 in DNA: TGTGCCAGCAGTGTTTGGGGGGACAGGGGAACAGGGGAGACCCAGTACTTC. It encodes CASSVWGDRGTGETQYF.

This clone showed up just a few times. This same CDR3 is encoded by further DNA sequences in the sample. V usage is TRBV7-9 and J usage is TRBJ1-6, with D perhaps matching TRBD1 (5 bases). CDR1 is SEHNR, CDR2 FQNEAQ, per germline (reference sequence). The V gene lost 11 bases and the J gene lost 7 bases, with 27 bases spanning the gap. The CDR3 length is 17 residues. The CDR3 coding sequence is TGTGCCCCCCCCACCCACGACCGGGGGGGAGTAAATTCACCCCTCCACTTT. This sequence encodes CAPPTHDRGGVNSPLHF.

The V gene is TRBV21-1, the J gene TRBJ2-1; no DNA check was done on the table's D call, TRBD2. TRBV21-1 is assigned pseudogene status. The CDR3 totals 15 residues. The CDR3: CASSNWGGRGNEQFF. Written as DNA, the CDR3 is TGTGCCAGCAGCAACTGGGGGGGGCGCGGGAATGAGCAGTTCTTC.

V is TRBV5-4 and J is TRBJ2-3, with D possibly TRBD1 on 5 matching bases. The V and J ends lost 4 bases and 6 bases respectively, with 9 bases between them. The CDR3 consists of 12 residues. From germline, CDR1 is SGHNT and CDR2 YYREEE (reference sequence). The CDR3: CASSGAPDTQYF. The CDR3 nucleotides are TGTGCCAGCAGCGGGGCGCCGGATACGCAGTATTTT.